The 11 T cell receptor beta chains below come from one sample, sequenced in a study of early T cells in non-severe SARS-CoV-2 infection. Each CDR3 protein is one row after TCRdb ran MiXCR on the 5' RACE reads. The repertoire holds some 30,000 distinct CDR3 sequences, with approximately 5.2% as singletons. Specimen: whole blood. All receptors come from an adult who was a healthcare worker with PCR-confirmed SARS-CoV-2 infection or an uninfected control (not recorded which).

This clonotype appeared many times. The chain combines TRBV12-3 or TRBV12-4 with TRBJ1-2, with 9 bases aligning to TRBD1. V trimming: 8 bases; J trimming: 2 bases; junction bases outside the gene matches: 9. The CDR3 runs 15 residues. The CDR3 spells CASGLIGTGNYGYTF. The CDR3 DNA reads TGTGCCAGCGGTCTCATTGGGACAGGGAACTATGGCTACACCTTC.

This clonotype was counted many times. The chain couples TRBV30 to TRBJ2-2; D not certain. The length of the CDR3 is 11 residues. CDR1 is GTSNPN and CDR2 is SVGIG in the germline V gene (reference sequence). The CDR3 region has the DNA TGTTGCGCACAGAACTTTCAGGAGCTGTTTTTT. Amino acid sequence: CCAQNFQELFF.

This clonotype appeared many times. The chain joins TRBV2 to TRBJ2-7; D not resolved. This CDR3 is 12 amino acids long. V lost 2 bases to trimming and J lost 7 bases, with 9 bases between them. Germline V gene sequence: CDR1 SNHLY, CDR2 FYNNEI. CDR3 protein: CASSERLREQYF. The CDR3 region has the DNA TGTGCCAGCAGTGAAAGGCTTCGAGAGCAGTACTTC.

This clonotype has at least ten counts. This chain uses TRBV7-9 with TRBJ1-5; TRBD1 aligns across 8 bases. The CDR3 has 15 residues. The V segment lost 5 bases and the J segment 1 base; nucleotides outside the gene matches: 4. Germline CDR1 SEHNR, CDR2 FQNEAQ (reference sequence). CDR3 protein: CASSDGQGSNQPQHF. As DNA, the CDR3 is TGTGCCAGCAGCGATGGACAGGGAAGCAATCAGCCCCAGCATTTT.

This clonotype was observed many times. The genes are TRBV28 and TRBJ1-1; tentative D call: TRBD1 (5 bases). This CDR3 is 14 amino acids long. Germline CDR1 is MDHEN and CDR2 is SYDVKM. V lost 3 bases, J lost 5 bases, and 13 bases lay in between. CDR3 nucleotides: TGTGCCAGCAGTTTTTGGCAGGGAGGTACTGAAGCTTTCTTT. It is translated as CASSFWQGGTEAFF. The variable domain in full, completed from reference TRBV28 and TRBJ1-1, reads DVKVTQSSRYLVKRTGEKVFLECVQDMDHENMFWYRQDPGLGLRLIYFSYDVKMKEKGDIPEGYSVSREKKERFSLILESASTNQTSMYLCASSFWQGGTEAFFGQGTRLTVV.

This clonotype was found many times. This chain joins TRBV12-3 or TRBV12-4 and TRBJ2-6; D not certain. V lost 6 bases, J lost 0 bases, and 6 bases lay in between. CDR3 size: 14 residues. This chain's CDR3 is CASRVSSGANVLTF. The CDR3, as DNA: TGTGCCAGCAGAGTTAGCTCTGGGGCCAACGTCCTGACTTTC.

The DNA of the CDR3 is TGTGCCAGCAGTTCCGCGGGGACAGGTAGCGACGAGCAGTACTTC. This translates into CASSSAGTGSDEQYF. The V and J genes are TRBV6-5 and TRBJ2-7, with 8 nucleotides matching TRBD1. Germline V CDR1 and CDR2: MNHEY, SVGAGI. This CDR3 is built from 15 residues. V gave up 4 bases and J gave up 5 bases; unmatched junction bases: 10.

At least ten counts were recorded for this clonotype. V is TRBV3-1 and J is TRBJ1-5, with TRBD1 matching over 7 bases. The germline gives CDR1 LGHDT, CDR2 YNNKEL (reference sequence). The CDR3 has 13 amino acids. Trimming took 8 bases from V and 5 from J; bases not matched to a gene: 6. Here the CDR3 reads CASGRGFDQPQHF. The CDR3 DNA sequence: TGTGCCAGCGGCAGGGGGTTTGATCAGCCCCAGCATTTT. The complete variable domain, with remaining parts taken from reference TRBV3-1 and TRBJ1-5, reads DTAVSQTPKYLVTQMGNDKSIKCEQNLGHDTMYWYKQDSKKFLKIMFSYNNKELIINETVPNRFSPKSPDKAHLNLHINSLELGDSAVYFCASGRGFDQPQHFGDGTRLSIL.

This clonotype was found a few times. The genes are TRBV2 and TRBJ2-5; unclear D gene. The CDR3 totals 14 residues. Germline V gives CDR1 SNHLY, CDR2 FYNNEI. Trimming took off 5 bases at V and 1 base at J, with 11 bases between the two ends. In DNA, the CDR3 is TGTGCCAGCAGTCTGACCAGGATCCAAGAGACCCAGTACTTC. It encodes CASSLTRIQETQYF.

This clonotype was counted ten times or more. The chain combines TRBV10-3 with TRBJ2-1; 9 bases are a match to TRBD2. CDR1 is ENHRY, CDR2 SYGVKD, per germline. J gave up 3 bases and V 6 bases, and 6 bases lay outside the gene matches. This CDR3 is built from 15 residues. The CDR3 bases are TGTGCCATCAGCATCCTAGCGGGGAACTACAATGAGCAGTTCTTC. It codes for CAISILAGNYNEQFF.

The table lists this clonotype with a few counts. The chain has TRBV12-5 and TRBJ2-3; 15 bases map to TRBD2. V shed 3 bases and J 6 bases; nucleotides not matched to a gene: 10. The germline CDR1 and CDR2 sequences are LGHNT and FRNRAP. The CDR3 length is 18 residues. CDR3 DNA sequence: TGTGCTAGTGGTTTCGGGACTAGCGGGGGGTGGCAGTCGGATACGCAGTATTTT. The encoded protein is CASGFGTSGGWQSDTQYF.